A single sample is the source of the 28 T cell receptor beta chains below, sequenced in a study of blood T cell repertoires in COVID-19. TCRdb's copy holds only in-frame clones and misses some; the assay was immunoSEQ multiplex PCR. Of 90,000 to 120,000 clones listed, 65% to 80% are singletons. The source material was peripheral blood. These receptors were taken from a man aged 70 or older with active or convalescent COVID-19.

The rearrangement uses TRBV10-1 and TRBJ1-1, with 8 bases fitting TRBD1. CDR3 length: 13 amino acids. Germline values: CDR1 WNHNN, CDR2 SYGVQD (reference sequence). The ends lost 6 bases at V and 5 bases at J; junction bases unmatched: 5. The CDR3 region has the DNA TGCGCCAGCAGCGGGGACAGGCGGACTGAAGCTTTCTTT. This sequence encodes CASSGDRRTEAFF.

The chain joins TRBV7-2 to TRBJ2-5; D is ambiguous. The V end lost 4 bases, the J end lost 4 bases, and 4 bases lay between the germline ends. CDR3 length equals 11 residues. From germline, CDR1 is SGHTA and CDR2 FQGNSA. The CDR3 region is CASSSVETQYF. CDR3 sequence (DNA): TGTGCCAGCAGCTCAGTAGAGACCCAGTACTTC.

This chain uses TRBV4-1 with TRBJ2-1; 10 positions match TRBD1. The CDR3 covers 16 residues. With 4 bases clipped from V and 6 bases from J, the junction kept 9 bases outside the gene matches. Per the germline V gene, CDR1 is MGHRA and CDR2 is YSYEKL. Here the CDR3 DNA reads TGCGCCAGCAGCCCAACTGACAGGGGGCTCGTCAATGAGCAGTTCTTC. Its protein product is CASSPTDRGLVNEQFF.

The genes are TRBV9 and TRBJ1-2; 12 bases match TRBD1. The trim removed 3 bases at V and 7 bases at J, leaving 4 bases unmatched. There are 14 residues in the CDR3. Germline V gives CDR1 SGDLS, CDR2 YYNGEE. The CDR3 region has the DNA TGTGCCAGCAGCGAGGGACAGGGGGCACCTGGCTACACCTTC. Translated, it gives CASSEGQGAPGYTF.

This clone came up a few times. The V gene is TRBV11-2, the J gene TRBJ2-1, with 9 bases identical to TRBD2. The CDR3 is 16 amino acids. The germline CDR1 and CDR2 sequences are SGHAT and FQNNGV. The junction had 7 bases not matched to a gene; V was cut back by 1 base and J by 6 bases. CDR3 sequence (DNA): TGTGCCAGCAGCTTAGTTAGGCGGGAGGGCCTCAATGAGCAGTTCTTC. This translates into CASSLVRREGLNEQFF.

The chain couples TRBV21-1 to TRBJ2-5; TRBD2 is the table's D call, not checked against the DNA. TRBV21-1 is given as a pseudogene. This CDR3 is 14 amino acids long. The CDR3 here is CASSKGGVQETQYF. CDR3 in DNA: TGTGCCAGCAGCAAAGGCGGTGTCCAAGAGACCCAGTACTTC.

The chain links TRBV3-1 (or the pseudogene TRBV3-2) to TRBJ2-6, with 9 nucleotides matching TRBD1. The ends lost 4 bases at V and 4 bases at J; junction bases unmatched: 5. The CDR3 is 16 amino acids. Germline values: CDR1 LGHDT, CDR2 YNNKEL (reference sequence). The CDR3 spells CASSLTGGAGANVLTF. CDR3 coding DNA: TGTGCCAGCAGCCTCACAGGGGGCGCCGGGGCCAACGTCCTGACTTTC.

The chain carries TRBV9 and TRBJ2-5, with D tentatively TRBD2 (6 bases). V shed 3 bases and J shed 7 bases, with 13 bases lying between them. The CDR3 contains 13 residues. Germline loops: CDR1 SGDLS, CDR2 YYNGEE. CDR3 in amino acids: CASSGPTGVTQYF. DNA for the CDR3: TGTGCCAGCAGCGGCCCGACGGGGGTGACCCAGTACTTC.

The table lists this clone with a few counts. This chain connects TRBV10-2 to TRBJ2-1; 10 bases agree with TRBD2. V lost 3 bases to trimming and J lost 2 bases; unmatched junction nucleotides: 1. The germline V gene encodes CDR1 WSHSY and CDR2 SAAADI. The CDR3 extends over 15 amino acids. CDR3 protein: CASSESGRAYNEQFF. Written as DNA, the CDR3 is TGCGCCAGCAGTGAAAGCGGGAGGGCCTACAATGAGCAGTTCTTC.

V and J are TRBV7-8 and TRBJ2-3; 8 bases line up with TRBD1. J was trimmed by 1 base and V by 6 bases; bases with no gene match: 9. This CDR3 is 16 amino acids long. Germline values: CDR1 SGHVS, CDR2 FQNEAQ. For the CDR3, the DNA is TGTGCCAGCAGTTCCATATTCAGGGGGCGCACAGATACGCAGTATTTT. Residues: CASSSIFRGRTDTQYF.

Points on this clone: One base away lies a much larger clone, so this may be a sequencing read error. The sample contains more than one DNA sequence encoding this CDR3. The chain joins TRBV18 to TRBJ1-2; 9 bases map to TRBD1. Trimming cost V 3 bases and J 4 bases; bases outside gene matches: 0. CDR1 is KGHSH, CDR2 LQKENI, per germline. CDR3 length equals 13 residues. Written as DNA, the CDR3 is TGTGCCAGCTCACCGGGACAGGGCTATGGCTACACCTTC. It codes for CASSPGQGYGYTF.

The genes are TRBV3-1 (or the pseudogene TRBV3-2) and TRBJ1-1; D unclear. V was clipped by 0 bases and J by 1 base, with 3 bases between them. This CDR3 comprises 13 residues. CDR1 and CDR2 from the germline V gene are LGHDT and YNNKEL (reference sequence). Here the CDR3 reads CASSQDRNTEAFF. The CDR3 region has the DNA TGTGCCAGCAGCCAAGACAGGAACACTGAAGCTTTCTTT.

The chain joins TRBV7-9 to TRBJ2-7; a weak D match, TRBD2 (5 bases). Germline CDR1 SEHNR, CDR2 FQNEAQ (reference sequence). Trimming took 3 bases from V and 3 from J, leaving 15 bases between them. This CDR3 region has 15 residues. The DNA for the CDR3 is TGTGCCAGCAGCTTGGCCGGGATTTTGTACTACGAGCAGTACTTC. It yields the protein CASSLAGILYYEQYF.

V and J are TRBV6-5 and TRBJ2-3; 7 positions agree with TRBD2. In germline, CDR1 is MNHEY, CDR2 SVGAGI. With 4 bases clipped from V and 5 bases from J, the junction kept 6 bases outside the gene matches. The CDR3 runs to 14 residues. The CDR3 protein is CASSSRLARDTQYF. CDR3 bases: TGTGCCAGCAGTTCTCGACTAGCTAGAGATACGCAGTATTTT.

The chain links TRBV4-1 to TRBJ2-6, with D unclear. Trimming left V 0 bases short and J 0 bases short, with 6 bases between. Germline values: CDR1 MGHRA, CDR2 YSYEKL. The CDR3 is 16 residues long. The CDR3 region is CASSQDRVSGANVLTF. The DNA of the CDR3 is TGCGCCAGCAGCCAAGATCGAGTCTCTGGGGCCAACGTCCTGACTTTC.

The V gene is TRBV7-9, the J gene TRBJ1-2; D is uncertain. Germline V gives CDR1 SEHNR, CDR2 FQNEAQ (reference sequence). V shed 3 bases and J shed 1 base, with 9 bases lying between them. CDR3 size: 14 residues. Here the CDR3 reads CASSLEKSNYGYTF. DNA of the CDR3: TGTGCCAGCAGCTTGGAGAAAAGTAACTATGGCTACACCTTC.

This clone appeared a few times. The chain recombines TRBV9 with TRBJ1-2, with D uncertain. The V gene lost 1 base and the J gene lost 2 bases, with 9 bases spanning the gap. Looked up from germline, CDR1 is SGDLS and CDR2 is YYNGEE. The CDR3 consists of 14 residues. For the CDR3, the DNA is TGTGCCAGCAGCGTAAATGGGCAAAACTATGGCTACACCTTC. Amino acid sequence: CASSVNGQNYGYTF.

The chain uses TRBV5-6 and TRBJ2-6; D is unresolved. Germline V lookup: CDR1 SGHDT, CDR2 YYEEEE. This CDR3 contains 15 residues. Between the trimmed V and J ends, which lost 0 bases and 4 bases, there was a span of 8 bases. CDR3 in DNA: TGTGCCAGCAGCTTGGTTAAGCCCGGGGCCAACGTCCTGACTTTC. Its translation: CASSLVKPGANVLTF.

The chain uses TRBV13 and TRBJ1-3; D remains unclear. Germline CDR1 reads PRHDT; CDR2 reads FYEKMQ (reference sequence). The CDR3 is 15 residues long. Trimming removed 2 bases from V and 0 bases from J, with 8 bases in between. In DNA, the CDR3 is TGTGCCAGCAGCTTAAGTGGCAGCTCTGGAAACACCATATATTTT. Amino acids: CASSLSGSSGNTIYF.

This chain joins TRBV28 and TRBJ1-4; D remains unclear. Germline lookup yields CDR1 MDHEN and CDR2 SYDVKM. CDR3 length: 16 amino acids. The V end lost 2 bases, the J end lost 1 base, and 11 bases lay between the germline ends. CDR3 bases: TGTGCCAGCAGTTTACCCGGGAAGATAACTAATGAAAAACTGTTTTTT. Translation gives CASSLPGKITNEKLFF.

The rearrangement uses TRBV3-1 (or the pseudogene TRBV3-2) and TRBJ2-3; 9 bases map to TRBD1. CDR1 is LGHDT, CDR2 YNNKEL, per germline (reference sequence). V lost 1 base and J lost 6; bases outside the gene matches: 5. CDR3 length equals 15 residues. The CDR3 nucleotides are TGTGCCAGCAGCCAAGCCGGGACAGGGAGGGATACGCAGTATTTT. This encodes CASSQAGTGRDTQYF.

This clone was counted once. This chain uses TRBV2 with TRBJ2-7, with a weak D call TRBD1 (6 bases). The V and J ends lost 4 bases and 3 bases respectively, with 13 bases between them. The CDR3 runs 14 residues. Germline V gene data show CDR1 as SNHLY and CDR2 as FYNNEI. The CDR3 nucleotides read TGTGCCAGCAGTGTGGACAGTGGTAGCTACGAGCAGTACTTC. Translating gives CASSVDSGSYEQYF.

DNA for the CDR3: TGTGCCACCAGTGAGGATCAGGGAACCGGGGAGCTGTTTTTT. Translated, it gives CATSEDQGTGELFF. This rearrangement joins TRBV24-1 to TRBJ2-2; the D gene is possibly TRBD1 (5 bases). The V end lost 4 bases, the J end lost 5 bases, and 10 bases lay between the germline ends. The CDR3 has 14 amino acids. Germline-derived CDR1 and CDR2 are KGHDR and SFDVKD.

The V gene is TRBV6-5, the J gene TRBJ2-1, with 9 bases fitting TRBD2. V shed 4 bases and J 6 bases; nucleotides not matched to a gene: 4. The CDR3 totals 14 residues. The germline V gene encodes CDR1 MNHEY and CDR2 SVGAGI. CDR3 sequence reads: CASSSAGGANEQFF. In nucleotides, the CDR3 is TGTGCCAGCAGTTCAGCGGGAGGTGCCAATGAGCAGTTCTTC.

CDR3: CASSPERVGANEKLFF. The CDR3 DNA is TGTGCCAGCTCACCAGAGAGGGTCGGGGCTAATGAAAAACTGTTTTTT. The chain uses TRBV18 and TRBJ1-4; D is uncertain. Trimming shortened V by 2 bases and J by 3 bases, and 13 bases separated the two germline ends. This CDR3 region has 16 residues. Germline CDR1 and CDR2: KGHSH and LQKENI. The whole variable domain, filled in from reference TRBV18 and TRBJ1-4, reads NAGVMQNPRHLVRRRGQEARLRCSPMKGHSHVYWYRQLPEEGLKFMVYLQKENIIDESGMPKERFSAEFPKEGPSILRIQQVVRGDSAAYFCASSPERVGANEKLFFGSGTQLSVL.

The V and J genes are TRBV5-1 and TRBJ1-1, with D possibly TRBD1 on 5 matching bases. The CDR3 totals 14 residues. Germline CDR1 reads SGHRS; CDR2 reads YFSETQ. Trimming cost V 6 bases and J 1 base, with 13 bases left between them. The CDR3 sequence: CASTPMGGNTEAFF. For the CDR3, the DNA is TGCGCCAGCACCCCAATGGGGGGGAACACTGAAGCTTTCTTT.

This clone appeared a few times. The rearrangement links TRBV6-1 to TRBJ1-5, with no clear D. The CDR3 is 12 residues long. Looked up from germline, CDR1 is MNHNS and CDR2 is SASEGT. V lost 2 bases to trimming and J lost 6 bases, with 5 bases between them. The chain's CDR3 is CASSEKSQPQHF. The CDR3 bases are TGTGCCAGCAGTGAAAAGAGTCAGCCCCAGCATTTT.

The chain has TRBV5-1 and TRBJ2-7; D call uncertain. V lost 0 bases and J 5 bases, leaving 12 bases between the germline ends. Germline V gene lookup returns CDR1 SGHRS and CDR2 YFSETQ. This CDR3 spans 14 amino acids. In nucleotides, the CDR3 is TGCGCCAGCAGCTTGGCCGGGTACCCCAACGAGCAGTACTTC. Protein: CASSLAGYPNEQYF.